The rows below give T cell receptor beta chains drawn from one sample of a study of cytomegalovirus exposure and HLA in healthy donors. Profiled with immunoSEQ multiplex PCR; TCRdb holds only in-frame clones, not every one. This sample has more than 100,000 clones, with approximately 90% found just once. Sequences were obtained from PBMCs. The receptor set was obtained from a woman aged 25-40 years in good health and CMV-seronegative. CDR3s include the opening cysteine and the closing phenylalanine or tryptophan. Part of the rows lack a size; the others show once, few, many or a class for expanded clones.

v_call: TRBV7-9
clone_size: once
cdr3_aa: CSSSSRDRGSNEQYF

v_call: TRBV18
clone_size: .
cdr3_aa: CASSPLMGQNTGAFF

v_call: TRBV5-4
clone_size: few
cdr3_aa: CASSSSGTGTYNEQFF

v_call: TRBV10-3
clone_size: .
cdr3_aa: CAIWDRDYEQYF

v_call: TRBV27
clone_size: .
cdr3_aa: CASSLGPGMSYEQYF

v_call: TRBV28
clone_size: few
cdr3_aa: CASSLLFQPQHF

v_call: TRBV4-2
clone_size: once
cdr3_aa: CASSQDPAGRSYEQYF

v_call: TRBV13
clone_size: .
cdr3_aa: CASSSRLPNTEAFF

v_call: TRBV11-2
clone_size: .
cdr3_aa: CASSFTDRGEQFF

v_call: TRBV28
clone_size: .
cdr3_aa: CASSATGSIEKLFF

v_call: TRBV28
clone_size: .
cdr3_aa: CASATVTYEQYF

v_call: TRBV5-6
clone_size: .
cdr3_aa: CASSFHRDYQPQHF

v_call: TRBV6-5
clone_size: .
cdr3_aa: CASSYHRSPHPGGAFF

v_call: TRBV28
clone_size: .
cdr3_aa: CASSLSGGLGSIDTEAFF

v_call: TRBV2
clone_size: .
cdr3_aa: CASTGGGNQPQHF

v_call: TRBV9
clone_size: .
cdr3_aa: CASSVEETPTRIAGGPVDTQYF

v_call: TRBV18
clone_size: .
cdr3_aa: CASSLQVYEQYF

v_call: TRBV5-1
clone_size: .
cdr3_aa: CASSLDWSSNQPQHF

v_call: TRBV15
clone_size: .
cdr3_aa: CATSRDLIGVGYEQYF

v_call: TRBV5-4
clone_size: .
cdr3_aa: CASSLATGQETQYF

v_call: TRBV7-8
clone_size: .
cdr3_aa: CASSLGAPETSEGNEQFF

v_call: TRBV7-8
clone_size: .
cdr3_aa: CASSLSRANEQFF

v_call: TRBV25-1
clone_size: once
cdr3_aa: CARRTRGGRENTIYF

v_call: TRBV28
clone_size: .
cdr3_aa: CASSLVAGGTEAFF

v_call: TRBV5-1
clone_size: .
cdr3_aa: CASSLAGTPSYNEQFF

v_call: TRBV5-1
clone_size: .
cdr3_aa: CASSPGLQETQYF

v_call: TRBV2
clone_size: .
cdr3_aa: CASRNTQGPQHF

v_call: TRBV7-3
clone_size: .
cdr3_aa: CASSPLAGIYNEQFF

v_call: TRBV28
clone_size: once
cdr3_aa: CASSSQGLGGRWTYEQYF

v_call: TRBV9
clone_size: once
cdr3_aa: CASSIGAALSTDTQYF

v_call: TRBV5-4
clone_size: .
cdr3_aa: CASSDPGKGENTEAFF

v_call: TRBV5-4
clone_size: .
cdr3_aa: CASSPSGDEQFF

v_call: TRBV7-6
clone_size: few
cdr3_aa: CASSTAGGVNEQFF

v_call: TRBV12-5
clone_size: .
cdr3_aa: CASGLGLAGLDEQFF

v_call: TRBV4-3
clone_size: .
cdr3_aa: CASSQGWSYNEQFF

v_call: TRBV2
clone_size: once
cdr3_aa: CASLMGAIPYNEQFF

v_call: TRBV5-4
clone_size: .
cdr3_aa: CASSLALGRETDTQYF

v_call: TRBV5-1
clone_size: .
cdr3_aa: CASSPGGNLGETQYF

v_call: TRBV28
clone_size: .
cdr3_aa: CASSTLDRFSNQPQHF

v_call: TRBV18
clone_size: .
cdr3_aa: CASSQGGTLQETQYF

v_call: TRBV29-1
clone_size: .
cdr3_aa: CSVEGLTGYEQYF

v_call: TRBV4-3
clone_size: .
cdr3_aa: CASSQDRGDGYTF

v_call: TRBV9
clone_size: once
cdr3_aa: CASSVDGSPYEQYF

v_call: TRBV5-4
clone_size: .
cdr3_aa: CASSSGQSYEQYF

v_call: TRBV19
clone_size: .
cdr3_aa: CASSIIPGGYNEQFF

v_call: TRBV28
clone_size: .
cdr3_aa: CASRGRGSEEAFF

v_call: TRBV4-3
clone_size: few
cdr3_aa: CASARTGAYNEQFF

v_call: TRBV6-4
clone_size: .
cdr3_aa: CASSAGDLNEQFF

v_call: TRBV5-6
clone_size: .
cdr3_aa: CASSLGRSPLHF

v_call: TRBV4-1
clone_size: .
cdr3_aa: CASSQANSYEQYF